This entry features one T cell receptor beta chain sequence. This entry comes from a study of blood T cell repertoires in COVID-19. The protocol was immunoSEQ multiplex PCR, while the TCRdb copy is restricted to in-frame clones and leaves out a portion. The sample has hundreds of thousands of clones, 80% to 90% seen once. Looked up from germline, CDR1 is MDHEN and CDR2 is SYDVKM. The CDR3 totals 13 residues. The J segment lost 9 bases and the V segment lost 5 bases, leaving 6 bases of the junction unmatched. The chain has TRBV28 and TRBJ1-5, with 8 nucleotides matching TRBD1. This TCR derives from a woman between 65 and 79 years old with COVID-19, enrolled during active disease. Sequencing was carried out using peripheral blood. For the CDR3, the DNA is TGTGCCAGCAGTCCCCAGGGGGCCAGGCCCCAGCATTTT. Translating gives CASSPQGARPQHF.